This TCR beta chain comes out of a study of cytomegalovirus exposure and HLA in healthy donors. Study results and caveats: There were three CMV-associated chains whose specificity for CMV antigens was confirmed in vitro. Most TCR sequences were rare, but some public TCRs occurred in many donors.

PCR employed 60 Vbeta and 13 Jbeta primers. Sequencing was performed with immunoSEQ multiplex PCR; in TCRdb, only in-frame clones are kept and a portion is missing. The sample contains 170,000 or so clones, 80% of which appear only once. On this clone: The antigen remains unidentified.

The CDR3 is 12 residues long. V lost 7 bases to trimming and J lost 4 bases, with 11 bases between them. In germline, CDR1 is MNHNY, CDR2 SVGAGI (reference sequence). The gene calls are TRBV6-6 and TRBJ2-7, with D perhaps TRBD1 (6 bases). Sequencing was done on a sample of PBMCs. The TCR was taken from a man aged 25 to 40 in good health and CMV-seropositive. The chain's CDR3 is CASTGTSYEQYF. Written as DNA, the CDR3 is TGTGCCAGCACCGGGACATCTTACGAGCAGTACTTC.